The clone carrying this T cell receptor beta chain was recorded only once. Its antigen remains unknown. The CDR3 runs 15 residues. V was trimmed by 2 bases and J by 4 bases, leaving 15 bases between them. The germline CDR1 and CDR2 sequences are SGHRS and YFSETQ. Resection was for synchronous oligometastatic disease or a late solitary brain metastasis recurrence. Exclusion applied to any patient with a history of multiple malignancies. This entry is derived from a study of T cells in lung cancer brain metastases. Repertoires were generated with immunoSEQ multiplex PCR, while TCRdb's copy carries only in-frame clones and drops some. Counted here are approximately 5,100 clones, over 65% occurring once; the ten biggest clones make up around 6.5%. Study-level points and caveats: Most clones were lesion-specific, with limited overlap between paired lesions (Morisita roughly 0.25).

The rearrangement links TRBV5-1 to TRBJ1-1; no definite D call. The sample comprised tumor tissue from a brain metastasis. The TCR originated in a man aged 50 to 60 with non-small cell lung cancer that had spread to the brain. The CDR3 nucleotides read TGCGCCAGCAGCTTCAGGAATCGGGCGGGCACTGAAGCTTTCTTT. Translating gives CASSFRNRAGTEAFF.